This TCR beta chain was recorded in a study of blood T cell repertoires in COVID-19. Authors' analysis steps: Nucleated cell number was recorded as an estimate derived from reference gene primer amplification. Using immunoSEQ multiplex PCR, the repertoire was profiled, and TCRdb retains in-frame clones only, with some absent. Clonal size and the V and J genes are those of that table, whereas D and trimming came from the DNA. The sample yields over 200,000 clones, around 80% seen once. Losses at the gene ends were 1 base for V and 3 bases for J; bases not matched to a gene: 4. This CDR3 contains 17 residues. Germline lookup yields CDR1 SEHNR and CDR2 FQNEAQ (reference sequence).

V is TRBV7-9 and J is TRBJ2-3; 13 bases agree with TRBD2. The origin of this receptor is a middle-aged woman with acute or convalescent COVID-19. Sequencing was carried out using peripheral blood. The CDR3 loop is CASSLGLAGGATDTQYF. The CDR3 DNA follows: TGTGCCAGCAGCTTAGGACTAGCGGGAGGTGCTACAGATACGCAGTATTTT.